This T cell receptor beta chain was recovered during a study of cytomegalovirus exposure and HLA in healthy donors. General study points: A later analysis reportedly found that, within productive TCRs, an Asian-associated ancestry cluster had fewer N-insertions than the mean observed across the approximately 700 donors. Most TCR sequences were uncommon, yet certain public TCRs appeared in many donors. Researchers reported from a later analysis that most CMV-associated TCR beta chains appeared HLA-restricted. In a later analysis, HLA-C alleles had the fewest associated TCRs, DRB1 alleles the most.

It was with 60 Vbeta and 13 Jbeta primers that the PCR ran. Method: immunoSEQ multiplex PCR; TCRdb's copy keeps in-frame clones and lacks some. Seen here are around 100,000 clones, around three quarters observed once, and the top ten hold about 5%. CDR1 and CDR2 (germline): KGHSH, LQKENI. V was pared by 4 bases and J by 4 bases, with 11 bases of the junction left unmatched. There are 16 residues in the CDR3. This clone showed up just once. Its target is unknown. This sequence joins TRBV18 and TRBJ1-2, with TRBD1 identical over 8 bases. Material: PBMCs. This receptor was identified in a female donor in good health and CMV-seropositive. CDR3 DNA sequence: TGTGCCAGCTCACAGAATACAGGGGGGGATACCTATGGCTACACCTTC. Translating it yields CASSQNTGGDTYGYTF.